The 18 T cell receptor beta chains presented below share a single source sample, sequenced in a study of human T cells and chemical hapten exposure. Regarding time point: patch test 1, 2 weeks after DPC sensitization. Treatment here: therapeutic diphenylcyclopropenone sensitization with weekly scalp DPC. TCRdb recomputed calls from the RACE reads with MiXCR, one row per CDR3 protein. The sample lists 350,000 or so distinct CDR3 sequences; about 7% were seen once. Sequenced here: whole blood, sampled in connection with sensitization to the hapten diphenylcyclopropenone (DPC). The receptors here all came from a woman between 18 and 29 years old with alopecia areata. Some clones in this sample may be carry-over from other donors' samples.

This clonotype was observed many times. CDR3 sequence (DNA): TGCAGTGCTAGAGATATACTGAGCTCCTACGAGCAGTACTTC. Its protein product is CSARDILSSYEQYF. The V gene is TRBV20-1, the J gene TRBJ2-7; D remains ambiguous. The germline V and J ends were trimmed by 0 bases and 0 bases, with 9 bases remaining between them. The CDR3 contains 14 residues. The germline V gene has CDR1 DFQATT and CDR2 SNEGSKA (reference sequence).

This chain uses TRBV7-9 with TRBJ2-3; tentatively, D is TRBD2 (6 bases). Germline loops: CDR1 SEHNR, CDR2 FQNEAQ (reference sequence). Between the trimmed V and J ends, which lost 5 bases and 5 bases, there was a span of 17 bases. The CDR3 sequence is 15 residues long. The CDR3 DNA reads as TGTGCCAGCAGCCCCAGTGGGCGGGGTGAAGATACGCAGTATTTT. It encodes CASSPSGRGEDTQYF. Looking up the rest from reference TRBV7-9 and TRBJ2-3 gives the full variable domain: DTGVSQNPRHKITKRGQNVTFRCDPISEHNRLYWYRQTLGQGPEFLTYFQNEAQLEKSRLLSDRFSAERPKGSFSTLEIQRTEQGDSAMYLCASSPSGRGEDTQYFGPGTRLTVL.

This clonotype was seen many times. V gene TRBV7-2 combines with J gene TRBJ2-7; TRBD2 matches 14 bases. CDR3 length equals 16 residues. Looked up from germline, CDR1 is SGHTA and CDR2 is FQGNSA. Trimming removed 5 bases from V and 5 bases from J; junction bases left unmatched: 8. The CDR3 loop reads CASSTKPGLAGDEQYF. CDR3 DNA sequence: TGTGCCAGCAGCACTAAACCGGGACTAGCGGGGGACGAGCAGTACTTC.

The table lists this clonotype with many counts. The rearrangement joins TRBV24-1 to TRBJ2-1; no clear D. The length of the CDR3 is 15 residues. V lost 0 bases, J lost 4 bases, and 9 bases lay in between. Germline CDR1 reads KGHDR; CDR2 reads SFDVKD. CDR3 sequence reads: CATSDLSQTYNEQFF. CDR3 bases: TGTGCCACCAGTGATTTGAGTCAGACATACAATGAGCAGTTCTTC.

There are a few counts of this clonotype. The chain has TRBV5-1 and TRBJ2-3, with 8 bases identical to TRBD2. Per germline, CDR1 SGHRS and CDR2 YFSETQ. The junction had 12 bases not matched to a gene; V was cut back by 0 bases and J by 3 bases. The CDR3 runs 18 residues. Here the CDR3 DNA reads TGCGCCAGCAGCTTGGGGAGTATTAGCGGGGCCATTACAGATACGCAGTATTTT. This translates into CASSLGSISGAITDTQYF.

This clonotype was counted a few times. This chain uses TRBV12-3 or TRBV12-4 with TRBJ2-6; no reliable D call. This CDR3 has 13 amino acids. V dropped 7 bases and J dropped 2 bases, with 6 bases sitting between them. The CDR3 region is CASKMTGANVLTF. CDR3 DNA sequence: TGTGCCAGCAAAATGACTGGGGCCAACGTCCTGACTTTC.

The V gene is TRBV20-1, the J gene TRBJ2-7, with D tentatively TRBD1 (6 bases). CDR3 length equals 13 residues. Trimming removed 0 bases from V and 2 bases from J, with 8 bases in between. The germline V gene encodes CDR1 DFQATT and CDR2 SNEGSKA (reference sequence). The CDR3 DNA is TGCAGTGCTAGAGAGACAGGTCCCTACGAGCAGTACTTC. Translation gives CSARETGPYEQYF.

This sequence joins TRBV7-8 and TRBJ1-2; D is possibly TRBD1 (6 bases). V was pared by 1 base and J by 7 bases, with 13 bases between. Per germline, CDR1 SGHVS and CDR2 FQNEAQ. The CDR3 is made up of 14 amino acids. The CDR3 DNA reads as TGTGCCAGCAGCTTAGTAGTCGGACAGAGTGGCTACACCTTC. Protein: CASSLVVGQSGYTF.

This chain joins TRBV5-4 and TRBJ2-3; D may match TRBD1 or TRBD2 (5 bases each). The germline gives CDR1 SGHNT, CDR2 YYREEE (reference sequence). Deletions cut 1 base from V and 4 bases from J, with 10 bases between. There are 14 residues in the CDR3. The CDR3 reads CASSLQGVSDTQYF. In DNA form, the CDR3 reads TGTGCCAGCAGCTTGCAGGGAGTTTCAGATACGCAGTATTTT.

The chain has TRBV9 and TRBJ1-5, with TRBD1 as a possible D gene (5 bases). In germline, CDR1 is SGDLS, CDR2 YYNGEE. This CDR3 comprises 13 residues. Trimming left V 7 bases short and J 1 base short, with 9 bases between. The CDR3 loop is CASQRDSNQPQHF. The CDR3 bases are TGTGCCAGCCAAAGGGACAGCAATCAGCCCCAGCATTTT.

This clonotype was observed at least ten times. CDR3 protein: CASRRTGPSYEQYF. The CDR3 coding sequence is TGTGCCAGCAGAAGGACAGGGCCCTCCTACGAGCAGTACTTC. The chain recombines TRBV14 with TRBJ2-7; 8 positions match TRBD1. Looked up from germline, CDR1 is SGHDN and CDR2 is FVKESK. This CDR3 region has 14 residues. The V segment lost 6 bases and the J segment 0 bases; nucleotides outside the gene matches: 4.

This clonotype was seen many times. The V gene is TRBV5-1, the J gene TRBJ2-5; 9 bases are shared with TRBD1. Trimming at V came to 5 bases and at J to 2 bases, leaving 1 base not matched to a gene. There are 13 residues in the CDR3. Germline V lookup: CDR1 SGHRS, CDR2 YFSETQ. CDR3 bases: TGCGCCAGCAGAGGGACAGGGCAAGAGACCCAGTACTTC. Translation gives CASRGTGQETQYF.

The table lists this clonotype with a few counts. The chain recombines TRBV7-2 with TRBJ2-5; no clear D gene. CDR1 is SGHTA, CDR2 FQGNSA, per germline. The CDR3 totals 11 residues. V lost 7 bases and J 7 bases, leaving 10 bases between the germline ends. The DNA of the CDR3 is TGTGCCAGCATCTGGACCGGGACCCAGTACTTC. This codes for CASIWTGTQYF.

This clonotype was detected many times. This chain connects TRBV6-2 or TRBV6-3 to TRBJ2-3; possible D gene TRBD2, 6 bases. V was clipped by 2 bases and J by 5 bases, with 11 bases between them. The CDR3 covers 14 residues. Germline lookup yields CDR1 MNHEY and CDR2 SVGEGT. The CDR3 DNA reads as TGTGCCAGCAGTTACGCGGGATGGGTAGATACGCAGTATTTT. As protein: CASSYAGWVDTQYF.

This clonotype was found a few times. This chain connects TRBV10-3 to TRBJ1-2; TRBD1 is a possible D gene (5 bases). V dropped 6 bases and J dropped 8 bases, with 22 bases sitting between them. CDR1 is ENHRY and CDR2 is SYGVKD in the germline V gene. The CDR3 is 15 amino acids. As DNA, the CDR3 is TGTGCCATCAGCTCCGGATACCAGGGACTCGAGGGCTACACCTTC. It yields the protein CAISSGYQGLEGYTF.

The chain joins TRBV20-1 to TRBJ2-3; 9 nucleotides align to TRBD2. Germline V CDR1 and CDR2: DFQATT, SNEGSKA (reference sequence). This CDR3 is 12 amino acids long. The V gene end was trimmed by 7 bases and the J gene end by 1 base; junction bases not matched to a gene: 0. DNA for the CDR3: TGCAGTGGGACTAGCGGCACAGATACGCAGTATTTT. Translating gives CSGTSGTDTQYF.

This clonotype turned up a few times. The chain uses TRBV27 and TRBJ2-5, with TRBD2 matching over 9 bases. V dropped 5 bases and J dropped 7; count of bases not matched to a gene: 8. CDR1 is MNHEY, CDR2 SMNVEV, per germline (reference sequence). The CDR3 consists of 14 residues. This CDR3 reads CASSPVGSGGTQYF. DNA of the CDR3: TGTGCCAGCAGTCCCGTGGGTAGCGGGGGGACCCAGTACTTC.

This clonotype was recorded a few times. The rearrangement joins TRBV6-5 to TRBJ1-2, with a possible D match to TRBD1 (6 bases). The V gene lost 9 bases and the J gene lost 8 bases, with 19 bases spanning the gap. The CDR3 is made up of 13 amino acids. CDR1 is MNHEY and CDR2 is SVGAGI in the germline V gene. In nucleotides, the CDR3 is TGTGCCAGTTTCCGGGGGGCGAGATGGGGCTACACCTTC. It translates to CASFRGARWGYTF.